This note documents a single TCR beta chain sequence. Its cognate antigen is unknown. The data originate from a study of shared clonotypes between healthy human individuals. Points from the study as a whole: It was the non-shared clonotypes that had lower generation probabilities than clonotypes shared by all four donors.

This CDR3 has 17 residues. Germline CDR1 reads SGDLS; CDR2 reads YYNGEE. V lost 0 bases to trimming and J lost 0 bases; unmatched junction nucleotides: 4. Sequencing used immunoSEQ multiplex PCR; TCRdb keeps in-frame clones, though not all of them. The repertoire includes 2.3 million or so clones, 80% to 95% of them detected once, and 0.35% to 0.5% sits in the top ten. Sequenced: naive CD4+ T cells from PBMCs. Described subset: CD45RA+ positively selected. This TCR came from a man in his late teens or twenties in good health. Some clones in this sample may be carry-over from other donors' samples. J is TRBJ2-3 and V is TRBV9; 10 bases are a match to TRBD2. As DNA, the CDR3 is TGTGCCAGCAGCGTAGAAGCGGGAGGGACTAGCACAGATACGCAGTATTTT. This codes for CASSVEAGGTSTDTQYF.